Sequencing of this TCR beta chain was carried out in a study of high-grade serous ovarian cancer treatment subgroups. Tumor tissue was taken before any definitive surgery or chemotherapy was given. Notes on the study in general: Only CDR3 was analyzed; CDR1 and CDR2 were not.

Germline values: CDR1 SGHTA, CDR2 FQGNSA. CDR3 length equals 18 residues. Unmatched junction bases numbered 13, after V lost 1 base and J lost 6 bases. With respect to this clone: The antigen is unknown.

Using immunoSEQ multiplex PCR, the repertoire was profiled, and TCRdb retains in-frame clones only, with some absent. This table has some 28,000 clones, about 81% appearing once. This TCR was recovered from a human donor with high-grade serous ovarian cancer. The chain has TRBV7-2 and TRBJ2-1, with TRBD1 identical over 9 bases. Source material: tumor tissue. The chain's CDR3 is CASSLVGRRGTGPNEQFF. The CDR3 DNA follows: TGTGCCAGCAGCTTAGTAGGGCGTCGCGGGACAGGGCCCAATGAGCAGTTCTTC.